These T cell receptor beta chains were read from a single sample in a study of OX40 agonist ivuxolimab in advanced cancers. TCRdb keeps only in-frame clones here, not all; method: immunoSEQ multiplex PCR. The sample has approximately 79,000 clones; about 85% are singletons. This sample comprised CD4+ or CD8+ T cells sorted from blood, obtained in a trial of the OX40 agonist ivuxolimab. These TCRs come from an adult with an advanced solid tumor such as melanoma, head and neck, liver or kidney cancer. The CDR3 runs from the conserved cysteine through the conserved F or W. A D gene is named only where the DNA matches it firmly. The size entry is marked missing in some rows and otherwise reads once, few, many or a size class.

TRBV25-1	.	.	TRBJ2-7	TGTGCCAGCAGTGAGGAAAGGGGAACTTCACTCTACGAGCAGTACTTC	CASSEERGTSLYEQYF
TRBV29-1	.	.	TRBJ2-7	TGCAGCGTTGTGTTGTGGGAGACCTACGAGCAGTACTTC	CSVVLWETYEQYF
TRBV6-5	.	TRBD2	TRBJ2-1	TGTGCCAGCAGTCGACTAGCGGAGCAGTTCTTC	CASSRLAEQFF
TRBV18	.	TRBD2	TRBJ2-1	TGTGCCAGCTCACCACCCGGGACTAGCGGTTACAATGAGCAGTTCTTC	CASSPPGTSGYNEQFF
TRBV11-2	.	TRBD1	TRBJ2-7	TGTGCCAGCAGCAAAACAGGGGCCCTAAGCTCCTACGAGCAGTACTTC	CASSKTGALSSYEQYF
TRBV29-1	.	.	TRBJ2-1	TGCAGCGTTGAGCCACTAGTCAGATCCAATGAGCAGTTCTTC	CSVEPLVRSNEQFF
TRBV5-4	.	.	TRBJ1-1	TGTGCCAGCACCCTGGGGGGACTGGAAGCTTTCTTT	CASTLGGLEAFF
TRBV18	.	TRBD2	TRBJ2-2	TGTGCCAGCTCACCTATGGGGACTAGCGGGACCACCGGGGAGCTGTTTTTT	CASSPMGTSGTTGELFF
TRBV5-1	.	.	TRBJ1-3	TGCGCCAGCAGCTTTTCTGGAAACACCATATATTTT	CASSFSGNTIYF
TRBV27	.	TRBD2	TRBJ2-5	TGTGCCAGCAGTTTACTAGCGGGGGGGCCGAAGACCCAGTACTTC	CASSLLAGGPKTQYF
TRBV6-5	.	.	TRBJ2-7	TGTGCCAGCAGGCGACTAGTCTACGAGCAGTACTTC	CASRRLVYEQYF
TRBV1	once	.	TRBJ2-7	TGCACCAGCAGCCAAAAAAGGCGGGCAGACCAGAGGCACGAGCAGTACTTC	CTSSQKRRADQRHEQYF
TRBV11-2	.	TRBD2	TRBJ2-1	TGTGCCAGCAGCCCACTAGCGGGATTGTCGAATGAGCAGTTCTTC	CASSPLAGLSNEQFF
TRBV12-2	.	.	TRBJ1-2	TGTGCAAGTCGCTTAGAGGGTACGGATGGCTACACCTTC	CASRLEGTDGYTF
TRBV7-2	.	TRBD2	TRBJ2-2	TGTGCCAGCAGCCCGTTGGCGGGGGTGGGCGGGGAGCTGTTTTTT	CASSPLAGVGGELFF
TRBV15	.	TRBD1	TRBJ2-7	TGTGCCACCAGCAGAGACAGGGGGCCCTACGAGCAGTACTTC	CATSRDRGPYEQYF
TRBV5-4	.	.	TRBJ1-3	TGTGCCAGCAGCTCGGCGGCGGGAAACACCATATATTTT	CASSSAAGNTIYF
TRBV6-5	few	.	TRBJ1-5	TGTGCCAGCAGTTACTCCCGGGACAGCAATCAGCCCCAGCATTTT	CASSYSRDSNQPQHF
TRBV18	.	.	TRBJ2-1	TGTGCCAGCTCACCACCGTCCGGACTCAGCTACAATGAGCAGTTCTTC	CASSPPSGLSYNEQFF
TRBV6-5	.	.	TRBJ1-2	TGTGCCAGCAGTTACGGCCCGGGGGCTGGAGGCTACACCTTC	CASSYGPGAGGYTF
TRBV10-3	once	TRBD2	TRBJ2-7	TGTGCCATCGCCGGGACTAGCGAACCCTACGAGCAGTACTTC	CAIAGTSEPYEQYF
TRBV6-1	once	TRBD1	TRBJ1-1	TGTGCCAGCAGTGTGCGACAGGGTGAGACTGAAGCTTTCTTT	CASSVRQGETEAFF
TRBV28	.	.	TRBJ1-4	TGTGCCACAAGGGTGAGGGATGAAAAACTGTTTTTT	CATRVRDEKLFF
TRBV2	.	.	TRBJ2-1	TGTGCCAGCAGTCAGGACTCCTACAATGAGCAGTTCTTC	CASSQDSYNEQFF